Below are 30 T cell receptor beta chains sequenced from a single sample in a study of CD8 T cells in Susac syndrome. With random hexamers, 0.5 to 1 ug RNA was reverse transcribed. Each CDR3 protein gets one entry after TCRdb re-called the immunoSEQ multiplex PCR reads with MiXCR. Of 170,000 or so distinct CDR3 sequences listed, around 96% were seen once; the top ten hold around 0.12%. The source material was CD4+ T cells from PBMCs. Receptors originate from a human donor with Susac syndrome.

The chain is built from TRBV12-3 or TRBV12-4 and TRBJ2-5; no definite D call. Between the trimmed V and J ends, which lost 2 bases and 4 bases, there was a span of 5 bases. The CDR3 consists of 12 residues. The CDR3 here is CASSLFGETQYF. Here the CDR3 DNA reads TGTGCCAGCAGTTTATTCGGAGAGACCCAGTACTTC.

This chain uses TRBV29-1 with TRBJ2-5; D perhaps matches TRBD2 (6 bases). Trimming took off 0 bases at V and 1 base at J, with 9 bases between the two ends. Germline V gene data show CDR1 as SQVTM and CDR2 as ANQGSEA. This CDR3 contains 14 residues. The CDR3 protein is CSVEDGLLQETQYF. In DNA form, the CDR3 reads TGCAGCGTTGAAGACGGACTACTCCAAGAGACCCAGTACTTC. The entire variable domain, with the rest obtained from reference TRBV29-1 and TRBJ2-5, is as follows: SAVISQKPSRDICQRGTSLTIQCQVDSQVTMMFWYRQQPGQSLTLIATANQGSEATYESGFVIDKFPISRPNLTFSTLTVSNMSPEDSSIYLCSVEDGLLQETQYFGPGTRLLVL.

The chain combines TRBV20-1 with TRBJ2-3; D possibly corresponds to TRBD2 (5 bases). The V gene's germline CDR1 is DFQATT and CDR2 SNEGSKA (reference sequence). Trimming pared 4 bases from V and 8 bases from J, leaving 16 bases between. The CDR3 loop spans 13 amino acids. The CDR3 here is CSATSAAAATQYF. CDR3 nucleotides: TGCAGTGCTACGTCTGCAGCGGCAGCTACGCAGTATTTT.

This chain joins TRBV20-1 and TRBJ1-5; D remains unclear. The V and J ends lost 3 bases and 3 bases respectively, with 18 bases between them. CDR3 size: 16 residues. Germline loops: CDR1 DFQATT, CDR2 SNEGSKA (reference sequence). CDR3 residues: CSASRGPTSLNQPQHF. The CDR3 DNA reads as TGCAGTGCTAGCCGTGGACCGACTAGTCTCAATCAGCCCCAGCATTTT.

The CDR3 region is CASSPRPGSRAADTQYF. The CDR3 DNA is TGTGCCAGTAGCCCACGTCCGGGATCCAGGGCGGCAGATACGCAGTATTTT. This chain joins TRBV19 and TRBJ2-3; perhaps D is TRBD1 or TRBD2 (5 bases each). The germline CDR1 and CDR2 sequences are LNHDA and SQIVND (reference sequence). The V and J ends lost 6 bases and 4 bases respectively, with 23 bases between them. The CDR3 totals 17 residues.

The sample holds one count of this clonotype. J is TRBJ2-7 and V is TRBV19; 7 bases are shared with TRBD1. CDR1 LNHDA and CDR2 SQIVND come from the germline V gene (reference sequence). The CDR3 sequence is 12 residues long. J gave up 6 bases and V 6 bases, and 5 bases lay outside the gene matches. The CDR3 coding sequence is TGTGCCAGTAGCCTACAGGGGCGCGAGCAGTACTTC. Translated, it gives CASSLQGREQYF.

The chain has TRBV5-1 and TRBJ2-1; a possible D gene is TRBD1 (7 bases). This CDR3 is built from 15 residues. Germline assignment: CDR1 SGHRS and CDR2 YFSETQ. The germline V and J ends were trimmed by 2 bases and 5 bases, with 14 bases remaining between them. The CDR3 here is CASSLGIRGDNEQFF. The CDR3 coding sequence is TGCGCCAGCAGCTTAGGAATCAGGGGGGACAATGAGCAGTTCTTC.

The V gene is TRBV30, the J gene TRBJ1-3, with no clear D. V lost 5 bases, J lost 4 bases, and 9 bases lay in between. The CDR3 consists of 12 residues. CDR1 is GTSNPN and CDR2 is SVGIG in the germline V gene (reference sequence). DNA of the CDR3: TGTGCCTGGGGGGTATCCGGAAACACCATATATTTT. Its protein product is CAWGVSGNTIYF.

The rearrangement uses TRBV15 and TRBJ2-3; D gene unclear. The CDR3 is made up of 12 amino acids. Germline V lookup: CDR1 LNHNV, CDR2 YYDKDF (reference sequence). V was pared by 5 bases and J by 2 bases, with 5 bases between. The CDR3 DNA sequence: TGTGCCACCAGCGGTCACACAGATACGCAGTATTTT. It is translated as CATSGHTDTQYF.

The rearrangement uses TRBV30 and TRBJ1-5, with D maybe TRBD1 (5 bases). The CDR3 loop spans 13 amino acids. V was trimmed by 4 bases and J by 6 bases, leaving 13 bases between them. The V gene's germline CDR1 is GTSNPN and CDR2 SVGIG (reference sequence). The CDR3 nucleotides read TGTGCCTGGAACAACAGGTCTGGTCAGCCCCAGCATTTT. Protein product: CAWNNRSGQPQHF.

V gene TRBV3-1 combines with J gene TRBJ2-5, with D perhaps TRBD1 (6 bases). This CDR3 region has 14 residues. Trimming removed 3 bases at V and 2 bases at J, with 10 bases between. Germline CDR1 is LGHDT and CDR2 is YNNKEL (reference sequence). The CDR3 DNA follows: TGTGCCAGCAGCCATTTAGGACAGCAAGAGACCCAGTACTTC. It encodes CASSHLGQQETQYF.

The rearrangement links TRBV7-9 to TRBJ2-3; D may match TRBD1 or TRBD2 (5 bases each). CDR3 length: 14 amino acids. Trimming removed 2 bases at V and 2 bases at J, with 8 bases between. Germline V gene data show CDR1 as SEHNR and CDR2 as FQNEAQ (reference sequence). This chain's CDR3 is CASSLTGTTDTQYF. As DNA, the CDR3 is TGTGCCAGCAGCTTAACCGGGACCACAGATACGCAGTATTTT.

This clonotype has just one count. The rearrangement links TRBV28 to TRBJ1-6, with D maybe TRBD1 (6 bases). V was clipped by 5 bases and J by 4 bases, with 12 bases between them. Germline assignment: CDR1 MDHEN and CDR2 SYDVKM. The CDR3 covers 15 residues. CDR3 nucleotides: TGTGCCAGCAGTGAATCGGGACAATATAATTCACCCCTCCACTTT. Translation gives CASSESGQYNSPLHF.

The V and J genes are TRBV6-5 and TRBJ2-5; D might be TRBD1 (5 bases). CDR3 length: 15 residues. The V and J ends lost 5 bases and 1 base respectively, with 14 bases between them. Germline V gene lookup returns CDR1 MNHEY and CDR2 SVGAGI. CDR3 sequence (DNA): TGTGCCAGCAGTCTTCTGTGGGGCAGCCAAGAGACCCAGTACTTC. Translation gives CASSLLWGSQETQYF.

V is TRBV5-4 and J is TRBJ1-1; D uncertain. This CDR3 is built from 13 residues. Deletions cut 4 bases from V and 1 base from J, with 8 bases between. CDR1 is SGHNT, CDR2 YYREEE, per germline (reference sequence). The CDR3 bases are TGTGCCAGCAGCCCCGTGTCGAACACTGAAGCTTTCTTT. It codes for CASSPVSNTEAFF.

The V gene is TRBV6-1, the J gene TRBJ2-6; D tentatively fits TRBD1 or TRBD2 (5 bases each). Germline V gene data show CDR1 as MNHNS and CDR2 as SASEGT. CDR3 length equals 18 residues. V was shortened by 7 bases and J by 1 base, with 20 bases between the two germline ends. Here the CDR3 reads CASTPGRTGASGANVLTF. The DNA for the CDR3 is TGTGCCAGCACCCCGGGCCGAACCGGGGCATCTGGGGCCAACGTCCTGACTTTC.

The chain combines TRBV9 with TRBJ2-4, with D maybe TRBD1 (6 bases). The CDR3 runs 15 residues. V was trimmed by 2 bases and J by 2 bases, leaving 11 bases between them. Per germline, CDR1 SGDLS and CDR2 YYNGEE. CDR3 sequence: CASSVGDRTKNIQYF. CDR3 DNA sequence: TGTGCCAGCAGCGTCGGCGACAGGACCAAAAACATTCAGTACTTC.

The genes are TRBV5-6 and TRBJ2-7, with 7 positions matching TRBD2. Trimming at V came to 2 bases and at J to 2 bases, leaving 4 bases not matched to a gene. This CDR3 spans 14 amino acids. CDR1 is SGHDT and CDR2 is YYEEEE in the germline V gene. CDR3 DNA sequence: TGTGCCAGCAGCTTAAAGCGGGGAACCTACGAGCAGTACGTC. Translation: CASSLKRGTYEQYV.

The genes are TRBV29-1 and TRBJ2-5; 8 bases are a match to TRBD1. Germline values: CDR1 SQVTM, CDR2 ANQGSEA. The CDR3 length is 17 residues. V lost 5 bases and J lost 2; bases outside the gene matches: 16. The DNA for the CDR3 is TGCAGCGTTTGGACAGGGTTAAGGCGTCTACCTCAAGAGACCCAGTACTTC. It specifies CSVWTGLRRLPQETQYF. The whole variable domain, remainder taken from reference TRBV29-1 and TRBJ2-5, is SAVISQKPSRDICQRGTSLTIQCQVDSQVTMMFWYRQQPGQSLTLIATANQGSEATYESGFVIDKFPISRPNLTFSTLTVSNMSPEDSSIYLCSVWTGLRRLPQETQYFGPGTRLLVL.

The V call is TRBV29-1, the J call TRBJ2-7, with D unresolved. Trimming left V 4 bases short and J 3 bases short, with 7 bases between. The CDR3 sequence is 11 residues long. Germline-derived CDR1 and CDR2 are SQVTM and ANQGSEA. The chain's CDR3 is CSVVSGYEQYF. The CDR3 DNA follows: TGCAGCGTTGTTTCGGGCTACGAGCAGTACTTC.

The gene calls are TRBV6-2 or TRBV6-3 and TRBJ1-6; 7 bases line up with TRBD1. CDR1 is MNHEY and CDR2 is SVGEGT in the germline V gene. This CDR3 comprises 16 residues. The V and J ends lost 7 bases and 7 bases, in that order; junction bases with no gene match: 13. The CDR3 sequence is CASTPGQSTGNSPLHF. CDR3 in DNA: TGTGCCAGCACCCCGGGACAGTCAACGGGAAATTCACCCCTCCACTTT.

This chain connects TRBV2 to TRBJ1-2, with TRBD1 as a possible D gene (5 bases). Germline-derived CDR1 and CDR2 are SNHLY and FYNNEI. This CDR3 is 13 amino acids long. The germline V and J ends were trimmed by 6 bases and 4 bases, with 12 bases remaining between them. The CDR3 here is CASRARQSYGYTF. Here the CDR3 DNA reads TGTGCCAGCAGGGCCCGACAGTCCTATGGCTACACCTTC.

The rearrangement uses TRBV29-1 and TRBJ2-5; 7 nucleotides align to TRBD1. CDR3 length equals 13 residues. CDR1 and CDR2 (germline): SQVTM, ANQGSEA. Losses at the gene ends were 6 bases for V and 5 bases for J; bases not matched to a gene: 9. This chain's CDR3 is CSVNRGVGETQYF. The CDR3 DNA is TGCAGCGTGAACAGGGGAGTAGGGGAGACCCAGTACTTC.

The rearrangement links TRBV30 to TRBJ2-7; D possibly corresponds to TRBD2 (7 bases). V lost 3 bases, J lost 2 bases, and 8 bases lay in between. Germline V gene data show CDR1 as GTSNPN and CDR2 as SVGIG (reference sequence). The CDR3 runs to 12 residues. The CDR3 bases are TGTGCCTGGAGCGGGGGGCCCTACGAGCAGTACTTC. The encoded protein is CAWSGGPYEQYF.

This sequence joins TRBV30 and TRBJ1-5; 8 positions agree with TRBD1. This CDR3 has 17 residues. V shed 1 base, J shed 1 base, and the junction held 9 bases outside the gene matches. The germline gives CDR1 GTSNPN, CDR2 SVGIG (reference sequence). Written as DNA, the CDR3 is TGTGCCTGGAGTGGGGCAGGGGGCAAGAGGAGCAATCAGCCCCAGCATTTT. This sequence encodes CAWSGAGGKRSNQPQHF.

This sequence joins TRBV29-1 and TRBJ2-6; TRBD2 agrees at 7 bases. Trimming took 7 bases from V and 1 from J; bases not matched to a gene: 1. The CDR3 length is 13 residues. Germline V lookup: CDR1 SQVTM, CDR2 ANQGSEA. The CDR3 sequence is CSAGGSGANVLTF. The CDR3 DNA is TGCAGCGCGGGGGGTTCTGGGGCCAACGTCCTGACTTTC.

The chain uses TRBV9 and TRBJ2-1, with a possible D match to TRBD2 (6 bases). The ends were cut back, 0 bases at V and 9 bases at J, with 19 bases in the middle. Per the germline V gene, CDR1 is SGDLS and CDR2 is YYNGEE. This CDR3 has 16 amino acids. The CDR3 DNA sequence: TGTGCCAGCAGCGTAGGGGCGGGATCGGCCTACGGTGAGCAGTTCTTC. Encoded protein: CASSVGAGSAYGEQFF.

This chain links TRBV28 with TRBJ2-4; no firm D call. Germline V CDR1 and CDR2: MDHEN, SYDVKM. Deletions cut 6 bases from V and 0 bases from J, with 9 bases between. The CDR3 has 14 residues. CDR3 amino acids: CASRVAPAKNIQYF. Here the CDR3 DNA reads TGTGCCAGCAGAGTCGCCCCAGCCAAAAACATTCAGTACTTC.

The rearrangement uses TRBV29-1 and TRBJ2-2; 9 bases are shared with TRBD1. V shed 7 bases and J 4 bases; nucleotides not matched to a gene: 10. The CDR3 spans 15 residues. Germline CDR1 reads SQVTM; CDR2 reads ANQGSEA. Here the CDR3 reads CSAKTPGQGTGELFF. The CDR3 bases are TGCAGCGCCAAAACTCCGGGACAGGGCACCGGGGAGCTGTTTTTT.

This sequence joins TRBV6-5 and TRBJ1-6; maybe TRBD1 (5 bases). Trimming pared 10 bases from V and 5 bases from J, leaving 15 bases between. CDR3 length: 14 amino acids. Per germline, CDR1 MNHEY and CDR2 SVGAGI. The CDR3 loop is CATLDTTDNSPLHF. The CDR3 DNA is TGTGCCACCCTAGATACGACAGATAATTCACCCCTCCACTTT.